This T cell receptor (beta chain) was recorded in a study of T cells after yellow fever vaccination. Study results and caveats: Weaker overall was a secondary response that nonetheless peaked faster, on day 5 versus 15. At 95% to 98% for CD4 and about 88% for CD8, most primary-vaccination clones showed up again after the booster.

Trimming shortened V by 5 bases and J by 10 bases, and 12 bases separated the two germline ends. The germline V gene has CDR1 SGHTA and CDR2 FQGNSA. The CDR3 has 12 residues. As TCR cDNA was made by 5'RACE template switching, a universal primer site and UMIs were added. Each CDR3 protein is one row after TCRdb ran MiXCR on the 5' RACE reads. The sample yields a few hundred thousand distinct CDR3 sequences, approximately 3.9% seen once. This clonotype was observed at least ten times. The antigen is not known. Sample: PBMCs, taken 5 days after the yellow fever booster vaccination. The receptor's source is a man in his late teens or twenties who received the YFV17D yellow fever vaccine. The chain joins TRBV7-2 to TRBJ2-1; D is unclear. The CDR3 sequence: CASSPISREQFF. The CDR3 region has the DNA TGTGCCAGCAGCCCCATTAGCAGAGAGCAGTTCTTC.